This T cell receptor (beta chain) came from a study of blood T cell repertoires in COVID-19. Study information: Acute-phase and convalescent COVID-19 samples originated in the United States, Italy and Spain.

Germline loops: CDR1 KGHSH, CDR2 LQKENI. This CDR3 is 13 amino acids long. With 5 bases removed from V and 0 bases from J, the gap between germline ends came to 6 bases. The authors' processing: Estimated nucleated cell counts came from reference gene primer amplification. Profiling relied on immunoSEQ multiplex PCR, and the TCRdb table lists in-frame clones only, not all of them. The D gene and trimming were derived from the DNA, and the V and J assignments and clone size from that table. This sample carries about 90,000 clones, around 94% of them seen once, and the ten largest clones take about 6.3%.

The receptor comes from a woman aged 55-70 years with active COVID-19. The V call is TRBV18, the J call TRBJ2-3; no clear D gene. What was sequenced was peripheral blood. Here the CDR3 reads CASSATSTDTQYF. The CDR3, as DNA: TGTGCCAGCTCAGCGACTAGCACAGATACGCAGTATTTT.